This T cell receptor beta chain came from a study of OX40 agonist ivuxolimab in advanced cancers. Study context: As their treatment, patients were administered ivuxolimab, an agonistic anti-OX40 (CD134) antibody. From about 23 to 85 years was the age range, with a mean of around 60 years, and about 83% were male. Study outcomes and limitations: Dosing at 0.1 to 3.0 mg/kg was accompanied by clonal expansion of CD4+ and CD8+ blood T cells by week 6.

CDR3 size: 12 residues. The V gene's germline CDR1 is SNHLY and CDR2 FYNNEI. The J segment lost 6 bases and the V segment lost 6 bases, leaving 3 bases of the junction unmatched. The repertoire was sequenced with immunoSEQ multiplex PCR; TCRdb's copy has only in-frame clones and lacks some. Among some 65,000 clones listed, about three quarters were seen once. With respect to this clone: The antigen is undetermined.

This TCR was sampled from an adult with an advanced solid tumor such as melanoma, head and neck, liver or kidney cancer. This specimen was CD4+ or CD8+ T cells sorted from blood, taken in a trial of the OX40 agonist ivuxolimab. The chain links TRBV2 to TRBJ1-1; 8 nucleotides match TRBD1. CDR3 nucleotides: TGTGCCAGCAGGACAGGGGAGGCTGAAGCTTTCTTT. The encoded protein is CASRTGEAEAFF.